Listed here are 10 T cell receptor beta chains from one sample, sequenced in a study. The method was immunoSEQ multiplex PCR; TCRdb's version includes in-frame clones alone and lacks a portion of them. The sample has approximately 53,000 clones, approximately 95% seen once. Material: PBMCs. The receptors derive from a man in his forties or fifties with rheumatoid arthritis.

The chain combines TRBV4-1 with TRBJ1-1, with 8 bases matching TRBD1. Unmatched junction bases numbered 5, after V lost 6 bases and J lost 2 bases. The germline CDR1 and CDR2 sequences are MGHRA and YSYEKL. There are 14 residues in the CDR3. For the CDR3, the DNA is TGCGCCAGCAGAGTTACAGGGGGTAACACTGAAGCTTTCTTT. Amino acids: CASRVTGGNTEAFF.

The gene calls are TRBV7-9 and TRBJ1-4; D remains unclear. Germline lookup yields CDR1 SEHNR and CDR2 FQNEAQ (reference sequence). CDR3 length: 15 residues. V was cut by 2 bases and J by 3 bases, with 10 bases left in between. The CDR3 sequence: CASSLPRDSNEKLFF. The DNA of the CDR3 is TGTGCCAGCAGCTTACCCCGGGATTCTAATGAAAAACTGTTTTTT.

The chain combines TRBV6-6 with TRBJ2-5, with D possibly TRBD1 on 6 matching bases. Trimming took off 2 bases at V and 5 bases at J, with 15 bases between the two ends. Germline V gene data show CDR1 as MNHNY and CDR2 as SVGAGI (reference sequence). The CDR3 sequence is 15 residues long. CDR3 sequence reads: CASSYIRTVGETQYF. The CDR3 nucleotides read TGTGCCAGCAGTTACATCCGGACAGTTGGGGAGACCCAGTACTTC.

As DNA, the CDR3 is TGTGCCAGTATCTGGGCCACTGAAGCTTTCTTT. Translation gives CASIWATEAFF. V and J are TRBV19 and TRBJ1-1, with no clear D. Between the trimmed V and J ends, which lost 7 bases and 4 bases, there was a span of 7 bases. Germline V gene sequence: CDR1 LNHDA, CDR2 SQIVND (reference sequence). The length of the CDR3 is 11 residues.

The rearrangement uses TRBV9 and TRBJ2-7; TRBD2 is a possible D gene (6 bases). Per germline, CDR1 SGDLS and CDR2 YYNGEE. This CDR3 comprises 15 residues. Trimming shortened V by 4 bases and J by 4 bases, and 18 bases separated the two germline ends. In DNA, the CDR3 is TGTGCCAGCAGCCCCCGCGGGGCTCACGGGTACGAGCAGTACTTC. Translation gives CASSPRGAHGYEQYF.

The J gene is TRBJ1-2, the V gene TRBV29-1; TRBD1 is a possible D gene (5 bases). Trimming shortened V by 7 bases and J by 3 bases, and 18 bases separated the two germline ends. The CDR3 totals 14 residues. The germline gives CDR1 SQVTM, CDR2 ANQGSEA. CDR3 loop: CSAKTQSGDYGYTF. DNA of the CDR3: TGCAGCGCAAAGACCCAATCGGGGGACTATGGCTACACCTTC.

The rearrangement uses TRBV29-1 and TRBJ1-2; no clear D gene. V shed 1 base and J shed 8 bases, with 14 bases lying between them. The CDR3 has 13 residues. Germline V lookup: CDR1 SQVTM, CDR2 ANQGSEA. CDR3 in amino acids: CSVEVGPKLGYTF. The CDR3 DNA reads TGCAGCGTTGAAGTGGGCCCAAAACTAGGCTACACCTTC.

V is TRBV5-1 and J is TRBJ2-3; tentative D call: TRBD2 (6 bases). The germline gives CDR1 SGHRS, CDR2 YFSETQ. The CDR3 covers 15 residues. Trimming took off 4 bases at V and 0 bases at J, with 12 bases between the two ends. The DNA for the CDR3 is TGCGCCAGCAGCCCGCTGGGGGGTAGCACAGATACGCAGTATTTT. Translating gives CASSPLGGSTDTQYF.

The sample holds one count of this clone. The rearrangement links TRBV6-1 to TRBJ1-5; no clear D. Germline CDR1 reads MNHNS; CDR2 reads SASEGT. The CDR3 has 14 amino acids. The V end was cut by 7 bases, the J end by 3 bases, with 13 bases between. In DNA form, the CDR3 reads TGTGCCAGCAATCAAAAGGGATACAATCAGCCCCAGCATTTT. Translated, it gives CASNQKGYNQPQHF.

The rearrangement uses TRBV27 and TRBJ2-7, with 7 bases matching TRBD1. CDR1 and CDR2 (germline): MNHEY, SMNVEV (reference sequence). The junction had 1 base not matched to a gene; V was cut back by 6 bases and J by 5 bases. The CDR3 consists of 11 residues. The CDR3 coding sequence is TGTGCCAGCAGCGACAGGGACGAGCAGTACTTC. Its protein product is CASSDRDEQYF.